The clone carrying this T cell receptor (beta chain) came up once. Its specificity is not known. Sequencing used immunoSEQ multiplex PCR; TCRdb keeps in-frame clones, though not all of them. The data hold about 110,000 clones, with roughly 90% observed a single time. The ends were cut back, 4 bases at V and 4 bases at J, with 14 bases in the middle. This CDR3 region has 14 residues. Per the germline V gene, CDR1 is SEHNR and CDR2 is FQNEAQ (reference sequence). This entry is derived from a study of Tregs in tolerant kidney transplant recipients. Study-wide findings and caveats: No direct test of biological reproducibility was done here. The most relevant donor-specific Treg TCRbeta repertoire apparently came from expansion with activated donor B cells.

The chain couples TRBV7-9 to TRBJ2-7, with a possible D match to TRBD1 (6 bases). The sequence was obtained from a human donor who received a combined kidney and bone marrow transplant. The specimen was CD4+ T cells from blood, collected before the transplant. This CDR3 reads CASSSPDRTYEQYF. DNA of the CDR3: TGTGCCAGCAGCTCCCCGGACAGAACGTACGAGCAGTACTTC.